These 27 T cell receptor beta chains originate from one sample sequenced in a study of blood T cell repertoires in COVID-19. Clones were read by immunoSEQ multiplex PCR, and TCRdb kept only the in-frame ones, dropping some. This sample has a few hundred thousand clones; approximately 84% occur once, and the top ten carry around 0.98%. The sample consisted of peripheral blood. The receptor set was obtained from a man in his forties or fifties with acute or convalescent COVID-19.

This rearrangement joins TRBV6-2 or TRBV6-3 to TRBJ2-2, with 7 bases matching TRBD1. CDR1 and CDR2 from the germline V gene are MNHEY and SVGEGT. The V and J ends lost 2 bases and 6 bases, in that order; junction bases with no gene match: 3. The CDR3 runs to 14 residues. CDR3 nucleotide sequence: TGTGCCAGCAGTTACACAGGGGTATCCGGGGAGCTGTTTTTT. It encodes CASSYTGVSGELFF.

The CDR3 bases are TGTGCCAGCAGCCGGGGGTTAACTGAAGCTTTCTTT. Translation gives CASSRGLTEAFF. The chain recombines TRBV6-5 with TRBJ1-1, with D possibly matching TRBD1 (5 bases). This CDR3 spans 12 amino acids. Looked up from germline, CDR1 is MNHEY and CDR2 is SVGAGI. The V and J ends lost 6 bases and 5 bases respectively, with 10 bases between them.

As for this clone: The junction differs from germline at one of its ends, possibly a read error. CDR3 sequence reads: CASSYGYDSSYEQYF. CDR3 nucleotide sequence: TGTGCTAGCAGCTACGGATACGACAGCTCCTACGAGCAGTACTTC. The V and J genes are TRBV7-7 and TRBJ2-7; D might be TRBD1 (5 bases). Germline V lookup: CDR1 SSHAT, CDR2 FNYEAQ (reference sequence). This CDR3 is 15 amino acids long.

The chain carries TRBV24-1 and TRBJ1-2; 10 nucleotides line up with TRBD1. The V segment lost 4 bases and the J segment 8 bases; nucleotides outside the gene matches: 9. The germline V gene encodes CDR1 KGHDR and CDR2 SFDVKD. The CDR3 contains 15 residues. The CDR3 region is CATSEPGQGIDGYTF. The CDR3 nucleotides are TGTGCCACCAGTGAGCCGGGACAGGGGATAGACGGCTACACCTTC.

The rearrangement joins TRBV7-9 to TRBJ2-3; TRBD1 matches 8 bases. Per the germline V gene, CDR1 is SEHNR and CDR2 is FQNEAQ (reference sequence). CDR3 size: 13 residues. The V gene end was trimmed by 6 bases and the J gene end by 2 bases; junction bases not matched to a gene: 1. Here the CDR3 reads CASRQGDTDTQYF. The CDR3, as DNA: TGTGCCAGCAGACAGGGGGACACAGATACGCAGTATTTT.

V is TRBV18 and J is TRBJ1-2, with D perhaps TRBD1 (6 bases). This CDR3 comprises 14 residues. Germline V CDR1 and CDR2: KGHSH, LQKENI. Trimming removed 6 bases at V and 4 bases at J, with 15 bases between. The CDR3 coding sequence is TGTGCCAGCTCCCCAGAGACAGGATTCTATGGCTACACCTTC. It codes for CASSPETGFYGYTF. The full variable domain, completed using reference TRBV18 and TRBJ1-2, is NAGVMQNPRHLVRRRGQEARLRCSPMKGHSHVYWYRQLPEEGLKFMVYLQKENIIDESGMPKERFSAEFPKEGPSILRIQQVVRGDSAAYFCASSPETGFYGYTFGSGTRLTVV.

This rearrangement joins TRBV7-2 to TRBJ1-3, with 7 bases fitting TRBD1. The J segment lost 8 bases and the V segment lost 5 bases, leaving 18 bases of the junction unmatched. The CDR3 sequence is 17 residues long. Germline V gene lookup returns CDR1 SGHTA and CDR2 FQGNSA. CDR3 bases: TGTGCCAGCAGCCCAACCGCGACAGGGCCTCTTGGGTACACCATATATTTT. Translation: CASSPTATGPLGYTIYF.

The chain links TRBV6-6 to TRBJ1-3; D gene uncertain. The CDR3 is 13 residues long. Germline V gene sequence: CDR1 MNHNY, CDR2 SVGAGI (reference sequence). V was trimmed by 4 bases and J by 7 bases, leaving 11 bases between them. The CDR3 region is CASSSSDTNTIYF. In DNA form, the CDR3 reads TGTGCCAGCAGTTCATCAGACACGAACACCATATATTTT.

V is TRBV7-6 and J is TRBJ1-2; no clear D. Looked up from germline, CDR1 is SGHVS and CDR2 is FNYEAQ. The CDR3 is 14 residues long. Trimming removed 3 bases from V and 1 base from J, with 9 bases in between. CDR3 DNA: TGTGCCAGCAGCTTGTCGTCCAGTAACTATGGCTACACCTTC. This sequence encodes CASSLSSSNYGYTF.

The V and J genes are TRBV4-1 and TRBJ2-4, with TRBD2 as a possible D gene (5 bases). Per germline, CDR1 MGHRA and CDR2 YSYEKL. V was clipped by 0 bases and J by 2 bases, with 14 bases between them. The CDR3 length is 17 residues. CDR3 DNA: TGCGCCAGCAGCCAAGAAGCGGCAGGTTTGACCAAAAACATTCAGTACTTC. This sequence encodes CASSQEAAGLTKNIQYF.

The chain has TRBV27 and TRBJ2-7; TRBD1 aligns across 8 bases. From germline, CDR1 is MNHEY and CDR2 SMNVEV (reference sequence). This CDR3 region has 13 residues. V lost 4 bases and J lost 5; bases outside the gene matches: 4. CDR3 residues: CASSYPGGDEQYF. CDR3 sequence (DNA): TGTGCCAGCAGTTACCCAGGGGGCGACGAGCAGTACTTC.

The genes are TRBV7-8 and TRBJ2-1; no reliable D call. The CDR3 contains 16 residues. Germline V CDR1 and CDR2: SGHVS, FQNEAQ. The V and J ends lost 5 bases and 0 bases respectively, with 14 bases between them. The CDR3 loop reads CASSQGVGISYNEQFF. CDR3 DNA: TGTGCCAGCAGCCAAGGTGTGGGCATCTCCTACAATGAGCAGTTCTTC.

The V gene is TRBV4-1, the J gene TRBJ1-2, with 9 bases that match TRBD1. The germline gives CDR1 MGHRA, CDR2 YSYEKL. The CDR3 is 16 amino acids. V gave up 6 bases and J gave up 0 bases; unmatched junction bases: 8. The CDR3 sequence is CASREQGAPANYGYTF. CDR3 DNA sequence: TGCGCCAGCAGGGAACAGGGGGCTCCAGCTAACTATGGCTACACCTTC.

The genes are TRBV2 and TRBJ2-5, with 10 nucleotides matching TRBD1. Looked up from germline, CDR1 is SNHLY and CDR2 is FYNNEI. The trim removed 1 base at V and 5 bases at J, leaving 7 bases unmatched. This CDR3 comprises 16 residues. The CDR3 loop reads CASSEGTGGSRETQYF. CDR3 bases: TGTGCCAGCAGTGAAGGGACAGGGGGATCTCGGGAGACCCAGTACTTC. The complete variable domain, with remaining parts taken from reference TRBV2 and TRBJ2-5, reads EPEVTQTPSHQVTQMGQEVILRCVPISNHLYFYWYRQILGQKVEFLVSFYNNEISEKSEIFDDQFSVERPDGSNFTLKIRSTKLEDSAMYFCASSEGTGGSRETQYFGPGTRLLVL.

This clone was observed many times. The V gene is TRBV4-2, the J gene TRBJ2-1, with 10 nucleotides matching TRBD2. The germline V gene has CDR1 LGHNA and CDR2 YNFKEQ. The CDR3 runs to 16 residues. The junction had 9 bases not matched to a gene; V was cut back by 4 bases and J by 6 bases. DNA for the CDR3: TGTGCCAGCAGCCCCGGGACTAGCGCGTATATCAATGAGCAGTTCTTC. It encodes CASSPGTSAYINEQFF.

This chain joins TRBV14 and TRBJ1-3; the D is unclear. Trimming left V 2 bases short and J 2 bases short, with 10 bases between. CDR3 length: 15 amino acids. Germline CDR1 SGHDN, CDR2 FVKESK. The CDR3 nucleotides are TGTGCCAGCAGCCAACGAACACCAACTGGAAACACCATATATTTT. Protein product: CASSQRTPTGNTIYF.

V gene TRBV5-4 combines with J gene TRBJ1-2, with 9 bases that match TRBD1. This CDR3 contains 14 residues. Trimming cost V 4 bases and J 8 bases; bases outside gene matches: 9. Germline V gives CDR1 SGHNT, CDR2 YYREEE (reference sequence). This CDR3 reads CASSGQGSSGGYTF. CDR3 coding DNA: TGTGCCAGCAGCGGACAGGGGAGTTCTGGGGGCTACACCTTC.

CDR3 nucleotide sequence: TGCAGCGTTGATCAGGGTTACGAGCAGTACTTC. This encodes CSVDQGYEQYF. This chain connects TRBV29-1 to TRBJ2-7, with D possibly TRBD1 on 5 matching bases. V lost 3 bases and J lost 4, with 7 bases in between. The CDR3 length is 11 residues. Germline CDR1 is SQVTM and CDR2 is ANQGSEA.

In this sample, this clone turned up once. V is TRBV19 and J is TRBJ2-1; the match to TRBD2 covers 8 bases. The germline CDR1 and CDR2 sequences are LNHDA and SQIVND (reference sequence). This CDR3 spans 16 amino acids. V was pared by 5 bases and J by 3 bases, with 9 bases of the junction left unmatched. The CDR3 here is CASSALRGALYNEQFF. The CDR3 DNA reads TGTGCCAGTAGTGCTCTGCGGGGGGCTCTCTACAATGAGCAGTTCTTC.

V and J are TRBV6-5 and TRBJ1-2, with TRBD1 matching 7 bases. The CDR3 loop spans 12 amino acids. Germline CDR1 MNHEY, CDR2 SVGAGI. V dropped 8 bases and J dropped 2; count of bases not matched to a gene: 2. The CDR3 reads CASWGQNYGYTF. CDR3 coding DNA: TGTGCCAGCTGGGGACAGAACTATGGCTACACCTTC.

The chain joins TRBV5-3 to TRBJ2-7; TRBD2 might be the D (5 bases). TRBV5-3 is treated as an ORF (open reading frame) with a function not yet certain. With 0 bases removed from V and 7 bases from J, the gap between germline ends came to 23 bases. CDR3 length: 17 amino acids. The CDR3 protein is CARSLGRPAGSKGEQYF. As DNA, the CDR3 is TGTGCCAGAAGCTTGGGGAGGCCGGCGGGTAGTAAAGGGGAGCAGTACTTC.

This clone was found once. The V call is TRBV4-3, the J call TRBJ1-4; no clear D. Germline values: CDR1 LGHNA, CDR2 YSLEER. This CDR3 is 13 amino acids long. V lost 5 bases, J lost 7 bases, and 11 bases lay in between. CDR3 coding DNA: TGCGCCAGCAGCGCGAGGCGAGGTGAAAAACTGTTTTTT. Translated: CASSARRGEKLFF.

This clone has just a few counts. The germline gene is not matched at one end of the junction; a read error may be the cause. The chain has TRBV28 and TRBJ1-2; possible D gene TRBD1, 5 bases. Germline V gene sequence: CDR1 MDHEN, CDR2 SYDVKM. The CDR3 sequence is 14 residues long. CDR3 sequence: CASSLFKGIGDLSF. The CDR3 DNA follows: TGTGCCAGCAGTTTGTTTAAGGGGATCGGAGATCTCTCCTTC.

The chain recombines TRBV6-2 or TRBV6-3 with TRBJ2-7, with 8 bases lining up with TRBD1. The CDR3 runs 15 residues. CDR1 and CDR2 from the germline V gene are MNHEY and SVGEGT. Germline trimming cut 5 bases from V and 5 bases from J; bases unmatched to any gene: 11. This CDR3 is CASSNKGQGFDEQYF. CDR3 coding DNA: TGTGCCAGCAGTAATAAAGGACAGGGTTTCGACGAGCAGTACTTC.

For the CDR3, the DNA is TGTGCCAGCAGCCACAGGACAGGTGGGGGTTATAGCTCTGGAAACACCATATATTTT. Amino acids: CASSHRTGGGYSSGNTIYF. V gene TRBV4-2 combines with J gene TRBJ1-3; the match to TRBD1 covers 7 bases. CDR3 length equals 19 residues. Losses at the gene ends were 3 bases for V and 0 bases for J; bases not matched to a gene: 14. Germline V gene lookup returns CDR1 LGHNA and CDR2 YNFKEQ.

The rearrangement uses TRBV21-1 and TRBJ2-1; the table's D call of TRBD2 was not tested on the DNA. TRBV21-1 is a documented pseudogene. CDR3 length: 10 residues. The CDR3 reads CLGGYNEQFF. The CDR3 DNA is TGTCTGGGCGGGTACAATGAGCAGTTCTTC.

The chain uses TRBV9 and TRBJ2-7; 10 bases align to TRBD2. This CDR3 comprises 19 residues. Germline CDR1 SGDLS, CDR2 YYNGEE. The V gene end was trimmed by 0 bases and the J gene end by 6 bases; junction bases not matched to a gene: 18. In DNA, the CDR3 is TGTGCCAGCAGCGTAGTGTGGGGATTAGCGGGGGGCCCATTGGGCGAGCAGTACTTC. Amino acid sequence: CASSVVWGLAGGPLGEQYF. The variable domain in full, completed from reference TRBV9 and TRBJ2-7, reads DSGVTQTPKHLITATGQRVTLRCSPRSGDLSVYWYQQSLDQGLQFLIQYYNGEERAKGNILERFSAQQFPDLHSELNLSSLELGDSALYFCASSVVWGLAGGPLGEQYFGPGTRLTVT.